These 25 T cell receptor beta chains were sequenced from one sample in a study of shared clonotypes between healthy human individuals. Generated by immunoSEQ multiplex PCR, the TCRdb table keeps only in-frame clones and is missing some. The sample contains 550,000 to 700,000 clones, around 78% of which appear only once. Sequencing input: memory CD4+ T cells sorted from blood. Subset of the sample: CD45RA-negative fraction. These receptors were collected from a young woman in good health.

V and J are TRBV5-1 and TRBJ1-2; D not resolved. Germline assignment: CDR1 SGHRS and CDR2 YFSETQ. The CDR3 is 12 residues long. The V and J ends lost 2 bases and 4 bases respectively, with 6 bases between them. The CDR3 DNA sequence: TGCGCCAGCAGCTTCTCGGGCTATGGCTACACCTTC. Translated, it gives CASSFSGYGYTF.

On this clone: With a far larger clone one base away, a read error is the likely cause. Other DNA sequences from this sample encode an identical CDR3 as well. V is TRBV28 and J is TRBJ2-3; the match to TRBD2 covers 13 bases. The germline CDR1 and CDR2 sequences are MDHEN and SYDVKM. The CDR3 contains 24 residues. The CDR3 nucleotides read TGTGCCAGTAGTTTTGTCCATCGGCCCCCCCAACTAGCGGGAGGGCCGGCTAGCACAGATACGCAGTATTTT. It codes for CASSFVHRPPQLAGGPASTDTQYF.

This clone was observed a few times. This chain uses TRBV5-1 with TRBJ2-7, with TRBD2 matching 8 bases. Germline V gene sequence: CDR1 SGHRS, CDR2 YFSETQ. The CDR3 runs 17 residues. After removal of 2 bases from V and 5 bases from J, the junction contained 15 bases not matched to a gene. DNA for the CDR3: TGCGCCAGCAGCTTCGGCGGTTTTGGCGGGAGGCGAAACGAGCAGTACTTC. Protein: CASSFGGFGGRRNEQYF. The full variable domain, in which reference TRBV5-1 and TRBJ2-7 provide the parts outside the CDR3, is KAGVTQTPRYLIKTRGQQVTLSCSPISGHRSVSWYQQTPGQGLQFLFEYFSETQRNKGNFPGRFSGRQFSNSRSEMNVSTLELGDSALYLCASSFGGFGGRRNEQYFGPGTRLTVT.

This clone occurred once. The chain joins TRBV6-1 to TRBJ2-3; no clear D. The CDR3 covers 11 residues. Germline loops: CDR1 MNHNS, CDR2 SASEGT. Trimming shortened V by 6 bases and J by 5 bases, and 6 bases separated the two germline ends. The CDR3, as DNA: TGTGCCAGCAGCAGGCTAGATACGCAGTATTTT. It encodes CASSRLDTQYF.

This rearrangement joins TRBV2 to TRBJ1-5, with a possible D match to TRBD1 (6 bases). Trimming removed 1 base at V and 4 bases at J, with 8 bases between. Germline assignment: CDR1 SNHLY and CDR2 FYNNEI. The CDR3 covers 14 residues. The CDR3 DNA sequence: TGTGCCAGCAGTGAAGGGGGGGCGAATCAGCCCCAGCATTTT. This translates into CASSEGGANQPQHF.

This clone was picked up a small number of times. Within the sample, other DNA sequences also encode this same CDR3. The V gene is TRBV28, the J gene TRBJ1-2, with unresolved D. The CDR3 runs to 12 residues. V gave up 5 bases and J gave up 4 bases, with 8 bases separating them. Per germline, CDR1 MDHEN and CDR2 SYDVKM. The CDR3 sequence is CASSRGVYGYTF. The CDR3 nucleotides read TGTGCCAGCAGTCGCGGTGTCTATGGCTACACCTTC.

This clone was seen only once. The J gene is TRBJ2-7, the V gene TRBV6-5, with TRBD2 matching 8 bases. CDR3 length: 13 amino acids. CDR1 MNHEY and CDR2 SVGAGI come from the germline V gene. The V gene end was trimmed by 7 bases and the J gene end by 3 bases; junction bases not matched to a gene: 5. CDR3 region: CASTGGELYEQYF. Written as DNA, the CDR3 is TGTGCCAGCACGGGGGGGGAGCTCTACGAGCAGTACTTC.

This chain's CDR3 is CASSPFFLGAFF. In DNA form, the CDR3 reads TGTGCCAGCAGCCCATTCTTCTTAGGAGCTTTCTTT. The V call is TRBV11-2, the J call TRBJ1-1; no clear D gene. CDR3 length: 12 amino acids. V gave up 5 bases and J gave up 10 bases, with 14 bases separating them. CDR1 SGHAT and CDR2 FQNNGV come from the germline V gene.

To note about this clone: The same CDR3 also results from other DNA sequences found in this sample. The chain joins TRBV4-1 to TRBJ1-2; no clear D. The CDR3 totals 12 residues. Trimming removed 1 base from V and 3 bases from J, with 3 bases in between. The germline CDR1 and CDR2 sequences are MGHRA and YSYEKL. CDR3 residues: CASSQADYGYTF. CDR3 nucleotides: TGCGCCAGCAGCCAAGCGGACTATGGCTACACCTTC.

The V call is TRBV21-1, the J call TRBJ1-5; TRBD1 is taken as the D call from the table, unchecked against the DNA. TRBV21-1 constitutes a pseudogene. The length of the CDR3 is 13 residues. The chain's CDR3 is CASSKGTFQPQHF. CDR3 bases: TGTGCCAGCAGCAAAGGGACATTCCAGCCCCAGCATTTT.

The rearrangement links TRBV7-9 to TRBJ1-1; no clear D gene. Trimming left V 2 bases short and J 6 bases short, with 10 bases between. Germline CDR1 is SEHNR and CDR2 is FQNEAQ (reference sequence). This CDR3 contains 13 residues. The CDR3 protein is CASSLLGTAEAFF. The CDR3 nucleotides read TGTGCCAGCAGCTTATTAGGTACGGCTGAAGCTTTCTTT.

The chain is built from TRBV28 and TRBJ2-4, with D unresolved. V lost 2 bases to trimming and J lost 8 bases, with 22 bases between them. Germline-derived CDR1 and CDR2 are MDHEN and SYDVKM. The CDR3 has 17 residues. The DNA of the CDR3 is TGTGCCAGCAGTTTACCCTCCACCGGGTCTCCCTCGGACATTCAGTACTTC. This codes for CASSLPSTGSPSDIQYF.

This chain connects TRBV18 to TRBJ2-7; 7 positions agree with TRBD1. The germline V gene encodes CDR1 KGHSH and CDR2 LQKENI. V was clipped by 2 bases and J by 2 bases; unmatched bases: 6. The CDR3 length is 15 residues. The chain's CDR3 is CASSPRGPSTYEQYF. The CDR3 DNA is TGTGCCAGCTCACCAAGGGGGCCGTCGACCTACGAGCAGTACTTC. Looking up the rest from reference TRBV18 and TRBJ2-7 gives the full variable domain: NAGVMQNPRHLVRRRGQEARLRCSPMKGHSHVYWYRQLPEEGLKFMVYLQKENIIDESGMPKERFSAEFPKEGPSILRIQQVVRGDSAAYFCASSPRGPSTYEQYFGPGTRLTVT.

The gene calls are TRBV18 and TRBJ2-3; D not resolved. Per germline, CDR1 KGHSH and CDR2 LQKENI. Deletions cut 2 bases from V and 0 bases from J, with 12 bases between. This CDR3 contains 16 residues. The CDR3 nucleotides read TGTGCCAGCTCACCATTTGGGCCTACTAGCACAGATACGCAGTATTTT. It specifies CASSPFGPTSTDTQYF.

This chain connects TRBV7-2 to TRBJ1-1; possible D gene TRBD1, 6 bases. The CDR3 totals 14 residues. V was pared by 2 bases and J by 4 bases, with 11 bases between. Germline V CDR1 and CDR2: SGHTA, FQGNSA. The CDR3 DNA is TGTGCCAGCAGCTTAAATGTCAGGGGCACTGAAGCTTTCTTT. Amino acids: CASSLNVRGTEAFF.

This rearrangement joins TRBV7-9 to TRBJ1-1, with unresolved D. Germline V gene sequence: CDR1 SEHNR, CDR2 FQNEAQ (reference sequence). This CDR3 spans 12 amino acids. Trimming pared 1 base from V and 6 bases from J, leaving 6 bases between. CDR3 in amino acids: CASSLGYAEAFF. The CDR3 DNA sequence: TGTGCCAGCAGCTTAGGGTACGCTGAAGCTTTCTTT.

This clone was seen only once. V is TRBV6-6 and J is TRBJ2-7, with TRBD1 matching 10 bases. The CDR3 is 15 amino acids. Germline CDR1 and CDR2: MNHNY and SVGAGI (reference sequence). J gave up 2 bases and V 5 bases, and 6 bases lay outside the gene matches. CDR3 in amino acids: CASSRSGTGAYEQYF. DNA of the CDR3: TGTGCCAGCAGTCGATCGGGGACAGGGGCCTACGAGCAGTACTTC.

This rearrangement joins TRBV28 to TRBJ1-1; D perhaps matches TRBD1 (6 bases). The germline V gene encodes CDR1 MDHEN and CDR2 SYDVKM. The CDR3 loop spans 14 amino acids. The V end lost 7 bases, the J end lost 3 bases, and 15 bases lay between the germline ends. This CDR3 reads CASTPSGDYTEAFF. DNA for the CDR3: TGTGCCAGCACCCCTTCAGGGGACTACACTGAAGCTTTCTTT.

The rearrangement uses TRBV6-1 and TRBJ2-1; no firm D call. Looked up from germline, CDR1 is MNHNS and CDR2 is SASEGT. Trimming pared 0 bases from V and 1 base from J, leaving 10 bases between. The CDR3 has 16 amino acids. CDR3 sequence (DNA): TGTGCCAGCAGTGAAGCGCGCTCGACTTCCTACAATGAGCAGTTCTTC. It yields the protein CASSEARSTSYNEQFF.

This chain links TRBV10-3 with TRBJ1-4, with 12 bases fitting TRBD1. The V segment lost 9 bases and the J segment 7 bases; nucleotides outside the gene matches: 3. CDR3 length: 13 residues. Germline loops: CDR1 ENHRY, CDR2 SYGVKD. The CDR3 here is CAIGTGGSEKLFF. The CDR3, as DNA: TGTGCCATAGGGACAGGGGGCAGTGAAAAACTGTTTTTT.

The chain employs TRBV9 and TRBJ2-2; 9 bases are shared with TRBD2. Losses at the gene ends were 5 bases for V and 3 bases for J; bases not matched to a gene: 5. The length of the CDR3 is 15 residues. Germline assignment: CDR1 SGDLS and CDR2 YYNGEE. The CDR3 protein is CASSSGSWYTGELFF. The DNA for the CDR3 is TGTGCCAGCAGTAGCGGGAGTTGGTACACCGGGGAGCTGTTTTTT.

The chain uses TRBV7-9 and TRBJ2-7; D may be TRBD1 or TRBD2 (6 bases each). V lost 3 bases and J lost 5, with 23 bases in between. Germline values: CDR1 SEHNR, CDR2 FQNEAQ (reference sequence). CDR3 size: 17 residues. The CDR3 coding sequence is TGTGCCAGCAGCTTCCGCAGAGGGGGGAACAGCCAGCACGAGCAGTACTTC. It encodes CASSFRRGGNSQHEQYF.

The V call is TRBV30, the J call TRBJ2-7; D is possibly TRBD2 (7 bases). Germline V gene data show CDR1 as GTSNPN and CDR2 as SVGIG (reference sequence). V was pared by 0 bases and J by 0 bases, with 18 bases between. The CDR3 covers 17 residues. The CDR3 here is CAWSVKWRGGSSYEQYF. The CDR3 region has the DNA TGTGCCTGGAGTGTAAAATGGAGGGGGGGGAGCTCCTACGAGCAGTACTTC.

This clone was seen a handful of times. CDR3 nucleotides: TGTGCCAGCACCAATCGCACAGATACGCAGTATTTT. It is translated as CASTNRTDTQYF. The chain employs TRBV25-1 and TRBJ2-3; unclear D gene. Germline CDR1 is MGHDK and CDR2 is SYGVNS. The CDR3 sequence is 12 residues long. V was pared by 7 bases and J by 1 base, with 6 bases between.

This clone was seen only once. This rearrangement joins TRBV28 to TRBJ1-1; TRBD1 matches 7 bases. The CDR3 consists of 13 residues. CDR1 and CDR2 (germline): MDHEN, SYDVKM. V dropped 5 bases and J dropped 9; count of bases not matched to a gene: 9. CDR3 in amino acids: CASSIDRAGQAFF. The CDR3 coding sequence is TGTGCCAGCAGTATCGACAGGGCGGGACAAGCTTTCTTT.